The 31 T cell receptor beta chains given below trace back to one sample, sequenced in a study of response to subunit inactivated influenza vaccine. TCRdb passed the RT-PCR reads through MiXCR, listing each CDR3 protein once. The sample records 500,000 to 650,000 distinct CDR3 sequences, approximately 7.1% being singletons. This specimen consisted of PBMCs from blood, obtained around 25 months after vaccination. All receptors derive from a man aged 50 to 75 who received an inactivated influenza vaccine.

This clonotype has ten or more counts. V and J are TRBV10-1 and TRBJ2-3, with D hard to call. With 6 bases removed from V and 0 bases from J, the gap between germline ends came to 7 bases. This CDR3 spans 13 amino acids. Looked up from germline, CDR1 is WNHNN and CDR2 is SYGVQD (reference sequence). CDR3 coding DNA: TGCGCCAGCAGATCGGACAGCACAGATACGCAGTATTTT. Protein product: CASRSDSTDTQYF.

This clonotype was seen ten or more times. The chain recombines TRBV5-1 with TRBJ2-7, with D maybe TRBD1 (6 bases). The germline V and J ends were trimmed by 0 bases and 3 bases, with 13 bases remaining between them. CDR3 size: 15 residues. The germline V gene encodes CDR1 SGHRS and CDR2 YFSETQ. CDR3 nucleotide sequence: TGCGCCAGCAGCTTGGAGGGACATCGGGTCTACGAGCAGTACTTC. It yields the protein CASSLEGHRVYEQYF.

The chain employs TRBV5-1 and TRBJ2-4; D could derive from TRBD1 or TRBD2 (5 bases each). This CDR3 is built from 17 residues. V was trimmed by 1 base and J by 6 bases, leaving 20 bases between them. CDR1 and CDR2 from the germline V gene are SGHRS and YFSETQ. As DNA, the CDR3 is TGCGCCAGCAGCTTGTTTGACGGGACCCCTGCGGGAAACATTCAGTACTTC. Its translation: CASSLFDGTPAGNIQYF. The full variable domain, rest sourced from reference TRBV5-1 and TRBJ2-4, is KAGVTQTPRYLIKTRGQQVTLSCSPISGHRSVSWYQQTPGQGLQFLFEYFSETQRNKGNFPGRFSGRQFSNSRSEMNVSTLELGDSALYLCASSLFDGTPAGNIQYFGAGTRLSVL.

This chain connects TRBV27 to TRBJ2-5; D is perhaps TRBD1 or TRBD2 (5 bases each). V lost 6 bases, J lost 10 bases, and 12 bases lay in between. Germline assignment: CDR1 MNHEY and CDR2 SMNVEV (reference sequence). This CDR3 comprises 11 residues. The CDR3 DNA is TGTGCCAGCAGCCCCCGAGGGGTCCAGTACTTC. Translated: CASSPRGVQYF.

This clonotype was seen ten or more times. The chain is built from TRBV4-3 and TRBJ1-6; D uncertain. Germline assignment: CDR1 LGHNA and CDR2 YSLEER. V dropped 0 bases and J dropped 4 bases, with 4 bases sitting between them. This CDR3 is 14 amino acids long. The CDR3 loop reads CASSQDLYNSPLHF. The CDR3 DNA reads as TGCGCCAGCAGCCAAGATCTATATAATTCACCCCTCCACTTT.

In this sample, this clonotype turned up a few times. The CDR3: CASSLGFSTDTQYF. The CDR3 nucleotides read TGTGCCAGCAGCTTAGGTTTTAGCACAGATACGCAGTATTTT. The V and J genes are TRBV11-3 and TRBJ2-3; the D is unclear. V was cut by 1 base and J by 0 bases, with 5 bases left in between. This CDR3 is built from 14 residues. Germline CDR1 is SGHNT and CDR2 is YENEEA.

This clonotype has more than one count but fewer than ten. CDR3 in amino acids: CASGAGTSGIGDTQYF. The CDR3 DNA reads TGTGCCAGCGGCGCCGGGACTAGCGGGATAGGGGATACGCAGTATTTT. V usage is TRBV27 and J usage is TRBJ2-3, with TRBD2 identical over 13 bases. The CDR3 runs 16 residues. J gave up 6 bases and V 8 bases, and 11 bases lay outside the gene matches. In germline, CDR1 is MNHEY, CDR2 SMNVEV (reference sequence).

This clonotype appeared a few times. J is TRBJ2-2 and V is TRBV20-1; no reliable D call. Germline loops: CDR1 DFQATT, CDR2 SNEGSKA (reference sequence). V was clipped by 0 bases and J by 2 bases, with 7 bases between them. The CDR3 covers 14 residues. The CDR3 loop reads CSARDPVNTGELFF. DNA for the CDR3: TGCAGTGCTAGAGATCCAGTAAACACCGGGGAGCTGTTTTTT.

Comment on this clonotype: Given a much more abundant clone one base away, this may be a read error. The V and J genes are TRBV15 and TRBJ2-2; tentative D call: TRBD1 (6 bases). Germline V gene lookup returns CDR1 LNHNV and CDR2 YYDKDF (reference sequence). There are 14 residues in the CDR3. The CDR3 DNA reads TGTACCACCAGCCGATGGGGGCAGACCGGGGAGCTGTTTTTT. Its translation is CTTSRWGQTGELFF.

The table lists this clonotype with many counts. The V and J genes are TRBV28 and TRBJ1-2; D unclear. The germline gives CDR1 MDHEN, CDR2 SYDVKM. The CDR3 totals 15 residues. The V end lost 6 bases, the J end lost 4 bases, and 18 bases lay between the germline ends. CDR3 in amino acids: CASSSGARSLYGYTF. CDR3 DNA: TGTGCCAGCAGCAGCGGCGCGCGTTCCCTCTATGGCTACACCTTC.

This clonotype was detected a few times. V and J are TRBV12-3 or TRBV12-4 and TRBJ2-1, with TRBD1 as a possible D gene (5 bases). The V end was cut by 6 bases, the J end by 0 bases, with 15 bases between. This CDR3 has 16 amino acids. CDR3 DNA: TGTGCCAGCAGCTCATTCAGGGTATCCTCCTACAATGAGCAGTTCTTC. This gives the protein CASSSFRVSSYNEQFF.

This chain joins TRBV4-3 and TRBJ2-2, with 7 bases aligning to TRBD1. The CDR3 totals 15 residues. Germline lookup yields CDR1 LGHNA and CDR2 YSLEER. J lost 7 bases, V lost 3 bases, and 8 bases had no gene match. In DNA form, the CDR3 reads TGCGCCAGCAGCCACCGGGACAGTATCGGCGGGGAGCTGTTTTTT. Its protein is CASSHRDSIGGELFF.

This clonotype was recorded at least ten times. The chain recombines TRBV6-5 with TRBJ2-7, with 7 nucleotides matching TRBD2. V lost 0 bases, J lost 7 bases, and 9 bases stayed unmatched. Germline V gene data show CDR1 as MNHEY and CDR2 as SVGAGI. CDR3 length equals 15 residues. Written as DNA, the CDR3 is TGTGCCAGCAGTTACTCACAGGCGGTGCGGGAGGAGCAGTACTTC. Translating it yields CASSYSQAVREEQYF.

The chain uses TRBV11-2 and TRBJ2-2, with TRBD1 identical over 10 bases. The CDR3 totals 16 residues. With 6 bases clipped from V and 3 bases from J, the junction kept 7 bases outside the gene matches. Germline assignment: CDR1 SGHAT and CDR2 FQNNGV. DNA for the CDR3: TGTGCCAGCAGTTTGGGACAGGGGTGGGACACCGGGGAGCTGTTTTTT. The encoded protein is CASSLGQGWDTGELFF.

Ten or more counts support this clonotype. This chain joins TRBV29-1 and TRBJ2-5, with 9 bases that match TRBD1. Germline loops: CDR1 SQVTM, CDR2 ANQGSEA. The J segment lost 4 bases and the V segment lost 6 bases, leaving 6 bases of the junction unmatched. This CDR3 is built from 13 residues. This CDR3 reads CSVGQGGRETQYF. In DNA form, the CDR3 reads TGCAGCGTGGGACAGGGCGGGAGAGAGACCCAGTACTTC.

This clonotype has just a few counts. The CDR3 nucleotides read TGTGCCAGCAGACGACCGGGACGCGAGCAGTACTTC. Translating gives CASRRPGREQYF. The rearrangement links TRBV5-6 to TRBJ2-7; TRBD1 or TRBD2 may be the D gene (5 bases each). There are 12 residues in the CDR3. The germline gives CDR1 SGHDT, CDR2 YYEEEE. The V gene lost 5 bases and the J gene lost 6 bases, with 12 bases spanning the gap.

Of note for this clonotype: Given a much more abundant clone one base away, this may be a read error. DNA for the CDR3: TGTGCCAGCAGTTTATCTGAGGGGTCGTACGGCTCCTACAATGAGCAGTTCTTC. The encoded protein is CASSLSEGSYGSYNEQFF. The gene calls are TRBV27 and TRBJ2-1; D possibly uses TRBD1 or TRBD2 (5 bases each). The CDR3 is 18 residues long. Trimming left V 0 bases short and J 0 bases short, with 15 bases between. Looked up from germline, CDR1 is MNHEY and CDR2 is SMNVEV (reference sequence).

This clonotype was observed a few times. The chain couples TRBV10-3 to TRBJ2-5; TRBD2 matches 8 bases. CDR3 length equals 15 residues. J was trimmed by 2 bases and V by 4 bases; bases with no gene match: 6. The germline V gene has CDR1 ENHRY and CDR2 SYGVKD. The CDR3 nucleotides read TGTGCCATCAGTGGGGCTAGCGGGCCTCAAGAGACCCAGTACTTC. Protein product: CAISGASGPQETQYF.

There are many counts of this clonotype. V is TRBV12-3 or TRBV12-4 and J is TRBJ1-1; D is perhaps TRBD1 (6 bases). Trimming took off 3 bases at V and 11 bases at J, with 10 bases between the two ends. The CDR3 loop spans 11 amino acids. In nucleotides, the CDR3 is TGTGCCAGCAGTTTGCAGGGGCAGGCTTTCTTT. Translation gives CASSLQGQAFF.

Here the CDR3 DNA reads TGTGCCAGCCGGCCGAGCTCCTATAATTCACCCCTCCACTTT. This translates into CASRPSSYNSPLHF. The chain has TRBV2 and TRBJ1-6; D ambiguous. Germline CDR1 and CDR2: SNHLY and FYNNEI. The V and J ends lost 8 bases and 0 bases respectively, with 8 bases between them. CDR3 length: 14 amino acids.

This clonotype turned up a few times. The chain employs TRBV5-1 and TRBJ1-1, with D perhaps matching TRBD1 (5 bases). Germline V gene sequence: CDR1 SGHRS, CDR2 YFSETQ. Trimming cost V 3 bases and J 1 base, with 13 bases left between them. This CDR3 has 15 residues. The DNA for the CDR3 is TGCGCCAGCAGCTCGCAAGCAGGGCCGAACACTGAAGCTTTCTTT. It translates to CASSSQAGPNTEAFF.

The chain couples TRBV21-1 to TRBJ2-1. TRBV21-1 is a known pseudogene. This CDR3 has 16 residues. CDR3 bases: TGTGCCAGCGGAATCCGGCTCCACCTACTTGACAATGAGCAGTTCTTC. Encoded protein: CASGIRLHLLDNEQFF.

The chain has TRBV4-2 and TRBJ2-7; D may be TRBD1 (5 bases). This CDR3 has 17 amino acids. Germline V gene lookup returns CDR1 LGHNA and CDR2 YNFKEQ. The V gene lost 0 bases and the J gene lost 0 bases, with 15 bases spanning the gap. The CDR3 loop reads CASSQDFLGHSSYEQYF. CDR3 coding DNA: TGTGCCAGCAGCCAAGATTTCCTAGGACACTCCTCCTACGAGCAGTACTTC.

The CDR3 DNA follows: TGTGCCAGCAGTCCATTAGCCGGGACAGGGGACGAGCAGTACTTC. Its protein is CASSPLAGTGDEQYF. The chain is built from TRBV12-3 or TRBV12-4 and TRBJ2-7; 10 bases align to TRBD1. This CDR3 has 15 amino acids. J gave up 5 bases and V 5 bases, and 9 bases lay outside the gene matches.

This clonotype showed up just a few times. This CDR3 reads CASSSRGTANEKLFF. CDR3 sequence (DNA): TGTGCCAGCAGCTCCCGAGGGACAGCGAATGAAAAACTGTTTTTT. The chain has TRBV4-2 and TRBJ1-4; 7 bases agree with TRBD1. The CDR3 has 15 residues. Germline V gene sequence: CDR1 LGHNA, CDR2 YNFKEQ. The junction had 8 bases not matched to a gene; V was cut back by 5 bases and J by 5 bases.

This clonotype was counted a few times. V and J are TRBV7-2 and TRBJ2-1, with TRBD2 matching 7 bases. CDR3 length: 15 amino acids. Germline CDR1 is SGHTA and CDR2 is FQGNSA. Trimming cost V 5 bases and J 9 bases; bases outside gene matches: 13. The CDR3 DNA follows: TGTGCCAGCAGCCGCACCCAGCGGGGCCTAATTGAGCAGTTCTTC. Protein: CASSRTQRGLIEQFF. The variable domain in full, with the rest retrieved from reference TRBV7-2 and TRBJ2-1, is GAGVSQSPSNKVTEKGKDVELRCDPISGHTALYWYRQSLGQGLEFLIYFQGNSAPDKSGLPSDRFSAERTGGSVSTLTIQRTQQEDSAVYLCASSRTQRGLIEQFFGPGTRLTVL.

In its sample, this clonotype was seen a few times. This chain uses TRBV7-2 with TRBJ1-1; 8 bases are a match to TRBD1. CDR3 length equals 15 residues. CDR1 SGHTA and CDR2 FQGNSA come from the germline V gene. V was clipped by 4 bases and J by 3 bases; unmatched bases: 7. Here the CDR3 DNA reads TGTGCCAGCAGCTGGACAGGGTTGTTTGACACTGAAGCTTTCTTT. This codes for CASSWTGLFDTEAFF.

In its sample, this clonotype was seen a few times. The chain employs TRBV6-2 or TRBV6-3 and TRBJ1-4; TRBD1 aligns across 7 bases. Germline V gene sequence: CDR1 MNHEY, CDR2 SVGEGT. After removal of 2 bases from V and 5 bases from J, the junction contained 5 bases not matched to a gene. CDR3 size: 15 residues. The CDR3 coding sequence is TGTGCCAGCAGTTACACCGGGACAGAAAATGAAAAACTGTTTTTT. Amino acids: CASSYTGTENEKLFF.

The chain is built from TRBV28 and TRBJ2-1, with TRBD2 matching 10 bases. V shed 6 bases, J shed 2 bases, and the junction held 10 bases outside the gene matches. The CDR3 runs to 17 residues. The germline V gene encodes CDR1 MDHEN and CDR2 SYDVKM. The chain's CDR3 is CASRPRTSGLAYNEQFF. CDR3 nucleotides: TGTGCCAGCAGACCTCGGACTAGCGGACTTGCCTACAATGAGCAGTTCTTC.

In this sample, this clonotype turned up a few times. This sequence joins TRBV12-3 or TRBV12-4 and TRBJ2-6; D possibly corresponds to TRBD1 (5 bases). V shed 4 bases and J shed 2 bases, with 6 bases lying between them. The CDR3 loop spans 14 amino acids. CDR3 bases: TGTGCCAGCAGTTGGGGCGCTGGGGCCAACGTCCTGACTTTC. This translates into CASSWGAGANVLTF.

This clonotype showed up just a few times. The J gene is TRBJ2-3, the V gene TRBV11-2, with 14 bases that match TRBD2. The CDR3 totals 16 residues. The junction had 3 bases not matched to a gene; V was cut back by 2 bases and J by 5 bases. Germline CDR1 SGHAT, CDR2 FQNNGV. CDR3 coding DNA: TGTGCCAGCAGCTTACAGGGACTAGCGGGAGAAGATACGCAGTATTTT. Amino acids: CASSLQGLAGEDTQYF.